This passage covers 21 T cell receptor beta chains from one sample sequenced in a study of blood T cell repertoires in COVID-19. Assay: immunoSEQ multiplex PCR; the TCRdb copy retains only in-frame clones and omits some. The top ten hold about 6.7% of the sample, which has around 200,000 clones, around 90% seen once. Source material: peripheral blood. The receptors come from a man aged 40-49 years with acute or convalescent COVID-19.

This sequence joins TRBV9 and TRBJ2-5; D is uncertain. The CDR3 totals 14 residues. From germline, CDR1 is SGDLS and CDR2 YYNGEE. V was clipped by 4 bases and J by 2 bases, with 12 bases between them. The CDR3 DNA is TGTGCCAGCAGCTTCTCGACTGATCAAGAGACCCAGTACTTC. Residues: CASSFSTDQETQYF.

V usage is TRBV5-4 and J usage is TRBJ2-7, with 8 bases aligning to TRBD2. J gave up 2 bases and V 3 bases, and 7 bases lay outside the gene matches. Per germline, CDR1 SGHNT and CDR2 YYREEE (reference sequence). CDR3 size: 15 residues. The CDR3 DNA sequence: TGTGCCAGCAGCTCCGCTAGCGGGCAGGCCTACGAGCAGTACTTC. Translation: CASSSASGQAYEQYF. Looking up the rest from reference TRBV5-4 and TRBJ2-7 gives the full variable domain: ETGVTQSPTHLIKTRGQQVTLRCSSQSGHNTVSWYQQALGQGPQFIFQYYREEENGRGNFPPRFSGLQFPNYSSELNVNALELDDSALYLCASSSASGQAYEQYFGPGTRLTVT.

The chain has TRBV5-8 and TRBJ2-3; TRBD2 matches at 7 bases. The CDR3 loop spans 16 amino acids. The germline V gene has CDR1 SGHTS and CDR2 YDEGEE. J was trimmed by 0 bases and V by 1 base; bases with no gene match: 5. The CDR3 DNA is TGTGCCAGCAGCTTGTCTGTGGGGGGGAGCACAGATACGCAGTATTTT. This sequence encodes CASSLSVGGSTDTQYF.

The V call is TRBV29-1, the J call TRBJ2-7, with a possible D match to TRBD2 (7 bases). Trimming took 3 bases from V and 0 from J, leaving 15 bases between them. Germline V gene lookup returns CDR1 SQVTM and CDR2 ANQGSEA. CDR3 length: 15 residues. For the CDR3, the DNA is TGCAGCGTTGACTTCGGGGGGCGACACTCCTACGAGCAGTACTTC. Residues: CSVDFGGRHSYEQYF.

The rearrangement uses TRBV5-1 and TRBJ2-3; 12 bases align to TRBD2. The CDR3 is 16 residues long. V dropped 4 bases and J dropped 2; count of bases not matched to a gene: 5. Germline CDR1 and CDR2: SGHRS and YFSETQ. CDR3 DNA: TGCGCCAGCAGCGATGGACTAGCGGGGCCCACAGATACGCAGTATTTT. Translated: CASSDGLAGPTDTQYF.

Only a few counts were recorded for this clone. The V and J genes are TRBV5-8 and TRBJ2-7; 10 nucleotides agree with TRBD1. CDR3 length: 16 residues. J lost 7 bases, V lost 0 bases, and 10 bases had no gene match. Germline loops: CDR1 SGHTS, CDR2 YDEGEE. The CDR3 here is CASSLEGQGTTGEQYF. DNA of the CDR3: TGTGCCAGCAGCTTGGAGGGACAGGGGACAACCGGAGAGCAGTACTTC.

The chain carries TRBV11-2 and TRBJ2-1; 9 nucleotides match TRBD2. CDR1 and CDR2 (germline): SGHAT, FQNNGV. The V and J ends lost 5 bases and 5 bases, in that order; junction bases with no gene match: 10. The CDR3 spans 16 residues. The CDR3 DNA is TGTGCCAGCAGCAGAGGGGAGCGGGGGGAAGACAATGAGCAGTTCTTC. This sequence encodes CASSRGERGEDNEQFF.

This clone has a single count. The chain has TRBV5-1 and TRBJ2-1; D uncertain. Germline V gene sequence: CDR1 SGHRS, CDR2 YFSETQ. CDR3 length: 17 residues. Trimming took off 4 bases at V and 0 bases at J, with 17 bases between the two ends. Written as DNA, the CDR3 is TGCGCCAGCAGCGATAGACTCCCCGTATCCTCCTACAATGAGCAGTTCTTC. It specifies CASSDRLPVSSYNEQFF.

The chain couples TRBV6-6 to TRBJ2-5; 7 bases fit TRBD2. The CDR3 runs 16 residues. Germline assignment: CDR1 MNHNY and CDR2 SVGAGI (reference sequence). After removal of 8 bases from V and 0 bases from J, the junction contained 12 bases not matched to a gene. CDR3 nucleotide sequence: TGTGCCAGCGGCGGCCCCGGAGGGAGGGACCAAGAGACCCAGTACTTC. Its protein product is CASGGPGGRDQETQYF.

This chain links TRBV30 with TRBJ2-2; 8 bases are shared with TRBD2. The junction had 7 bases not matched to a gene; V was cut back by 4 bases and J by 0 bases. This CDR3 comprises 16 residues. Looked up from germline, CDR1 is GTSNPN and CDR2 is SVGIG (reference sequence). The CDR3 reads CAWKKRGPTNTGELFF. The CDR3 DNA sequence: TGTGCCTGGAAGAAGCGGGGGCCCACGAACACCGGGGAGCTGTTTTTT. Together with reference TRBV30 and TRBJ2-2, the CDR3 gives the full variable domain: SQTIHQWPATLVQPVGSPLSLECTVEGTSNPNLYWYRQAAGRGLQLLFYSVGIGQISSEVPQNLSASRPQDRQFILSSKKLLLSDSGFYLCAWKKRGPTNTGELFFGEGSRLTVL.

The rearrangement links TRBV6-2 or TRBV6-3 to TRBJ2-6; maybe TRBD1 (6 bases). The CDR3 is 16 residues long. V gave up 5 bases and J gave up 5 bases, with 16 bases separating them. CDR1 and CDR2 (germline): MNHEY, SVGEGT. The CDR3 sequence is CASSPPGTLRANVLTF. The CDR3 DNA sequence: TGTGCCAGCAGTCCCCCCGGGACACTCCGGGCCAACGTCCTGACTTTC.

J is TRBJ2-2 and V is TRBV6-4, with a tentative D call TRBD2 (6 bases). The CDR3 is made up of 13 amino acids. CDR1 is MRHNA and CDR2 is SNTAGT in the germline V gene. V dropped 8 bases and J dropped 0 bases, with 7 bases sitting between them. Written as DNA, the CDR3 is TGTGCCAGCGGGACTCCGAACACCGGGGAGCTGTTTTTT. Encoded protein: CASGTPNTGELFF.

The chain links TRBV18 to TRBJ1-4, with 9 positions matching TRBD1. V was pared by 3 bases and J by 6 bases, with 5 bases of the junction left unmatched. Germline-derived CDR1 and CDR2 are KGHSH and LQKENI. This CDR3 has 15 residues. The CDR3 loop is CASSPSQGAHEKLFF. DNA for the CDR3: TGTGCCAGCTCACCCTCACAGGGGGCTCATGAAAAACTGTTTTTT.

The DNA for the CDR3 is TGTGCCAGCAGAATCGACGGGGCAGGGGTAAAAGCCACTGAAGCTTTCTTT. This gives the protein CASRIDGAGVKATEAFF. The chain joins TRBV11-2 to TRBJ1-1, with D maybe TRBD1 (6 bases). This CDR3 comprises 17 residues. V lost 6 bases, J lost 4 bases, and 24 bases lay in between. Germline V lookup: CDR1 SGHAT, CDR2 FQNNGV.

The gene calls are TRBV10-1 and TRBJ2-7, with 8 bases lining up with TRBD1. The CDR3 runs to 13 residues. CDR1 is WNHNN, CDR2 SYGVQD, per germline (reference sequence). V lost 6 bases, J lost 3 bases, and 4 bases stayed unmatched. The CDR3 nucleotides read TGCGCCAGCAGCGGACAGGGTGTCTACGAGCAGTACTTC. As protein: CASSGQGVYEQYF.

The genes are TRBV19 and TRBJ1-2; 8 nucleotides line up with TRBD1. V was pared by 5 bases and J by 8 bases, with 16 bases of the junction left unmatched. Germline V gene data show CDR1 as LNHDA and CDR2 as SQIVND (reference sequence). The CDR3 is 16 amino acids. CDR3 in amino acids: CASSATGQGFQKGYTF. CDR3 coding DNA: TGTGCCAGTAGTGCGACAGGACAGGGCTTCCAGAAAGGCTACACCTTC. Drawing the rest from reference TRBV19 and TRBJ1-2, the complete variable domain is DGGITQSPKYLFRKEGQNVTLSCEQNLNHDAMYWYRQDPGQGLRLIYYSQIVNDFQKGDIAEGYSVSREKKESFPLTVTSAQKNPTAFYLCASSATGQGFQKGYTFGSGTRLTVV.

This clone came up once. The gene calls are TRBV6-5 and TRBJ1-2; D possibly corresponds to TRBD1 (6 bases). In germline, CDR1 is MNHEY, CDR2 SVGAGI. Trimming stripped 6 bases from V and 8 bases from J, with 16 bases between. The CDR3 has 13 residues. The CDR3 sequence: CASSNPGVGGYTF. In nucleotides, the CDR3 is TGTGCCAGCAGCAATCCAGGGGTCGGGGGCTACACCTTC.

V gene TRBV7-2 combines with J gene TRBJ2-5; TRBD1 is a possible D gene (7 bases). The CDR3 consists of 15 residues. Per the germline V gene, CDR1 is SGHTA and CDR2 is FQGNSA. Between the trimmed V and J ends, which lost 1 base and 5 bases, there was a span of 14 bases. The DNA for the CDR3 is TGTGCCAGCAGCTTAGTCAGCAGGGGGGTTGAGACCCAGTACTTC. Amino acid sequence: CASSLVSRGVETQYF.

The chain employs TRBV12-3 or TRBV12-4 and TRBJ1-2; D might be TRBD1 (5 bases). The V and J ends lost 1 base and 8 bases respectively, with 11 bases between them. The CDR3 extends over 13 amino acids. In DNA, the CDR3 is TGTGCCAGCAGTTTAGGGGGCCCCTGGGGCTACACCTTC. It encodes CASSLGGPWGYTF.

This chain connects TRBV19 to TRBJ1-2; D call uncertain. The V end was cut by 7 bases, the J end by 4 bases, with 13 bases between. Germline loops: CDR1 LNHDA, CDR2 SQIVND (reference sequence). The CDR3 consists of 13 residues. DNA of the CDR3: TGTGCCAGTACCAAGAGCGGATCCTATGGCTACACCTTC. It translates to CASTKSGSYGYTF.

The chain uses TRBV5-1 and TRBJ1-2; possibly TRBD1 for D (6 bases). Germline-derived CDR1 and CDR2 are SGHRS and YFSETQ. The CDR3 has 14 residues. V lost 4 bases and J 0 bases, leaving 10 bases between the germline ends. Here the CDR3 DNA reads TGCGCCAGCAGCCCAGGGACAACTAACTATGGCTACACCTTC. This encodes CASSPGTTNYGYTF.